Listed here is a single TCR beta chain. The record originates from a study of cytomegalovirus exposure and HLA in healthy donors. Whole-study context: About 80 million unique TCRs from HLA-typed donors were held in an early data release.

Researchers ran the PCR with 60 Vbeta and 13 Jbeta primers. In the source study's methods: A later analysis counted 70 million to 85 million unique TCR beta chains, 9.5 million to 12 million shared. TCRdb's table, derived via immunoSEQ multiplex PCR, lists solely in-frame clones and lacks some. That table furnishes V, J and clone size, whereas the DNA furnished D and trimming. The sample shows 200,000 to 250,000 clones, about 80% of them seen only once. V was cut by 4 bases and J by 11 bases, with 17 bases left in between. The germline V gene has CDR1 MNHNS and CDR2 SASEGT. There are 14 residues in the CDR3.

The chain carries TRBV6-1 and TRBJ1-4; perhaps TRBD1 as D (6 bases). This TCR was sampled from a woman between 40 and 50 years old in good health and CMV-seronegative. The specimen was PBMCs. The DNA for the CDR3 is TGTGCCAGCAGTGCACCGTCTCGCCAGGGGAAACTGTTTTTT. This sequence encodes CASSAPSRQGKLFF.